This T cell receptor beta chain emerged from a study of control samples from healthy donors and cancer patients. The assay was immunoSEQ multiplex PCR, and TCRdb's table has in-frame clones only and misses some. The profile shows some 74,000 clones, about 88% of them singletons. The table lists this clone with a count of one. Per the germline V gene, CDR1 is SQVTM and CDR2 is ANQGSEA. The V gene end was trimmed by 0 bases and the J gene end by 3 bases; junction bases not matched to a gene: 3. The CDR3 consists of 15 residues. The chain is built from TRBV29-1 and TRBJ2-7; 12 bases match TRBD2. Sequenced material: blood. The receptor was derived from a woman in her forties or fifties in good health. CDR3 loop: CSVEDRTSGDYEQYF. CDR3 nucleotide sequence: TGCAGCGTTGAAGACCGGACTAGCGGGGACTACGAGCAGTACTTC.